Presented here are 30 T cell receptor beta chains from one specimen sequenced in a study of blood T cell repertoires in COVID-19. Generated by immunoSEQ multiplex PCR, the TCRdb table keeps only in-frame clones and is missing some. The table has some 300,000 clones, just under 90% seen once. Sequenced input: PBMCs or T cells enriched from blood (not recorded which). The receptors shown here come from a woman in her forties or fifties who had been exposed to COVID-19.

This chain uses TRBV19 with TRBJ2-2; D remains ambiguous. Germline V gene lookup returns CDR1 LNHDA and CDR2 SQIVND (reference sequence). The CDR3 is 15 amino acids. V was cut by 2 bases and J by 4 bases, with 11 bases left in between. As DNA, the CDR3 is TGTGCCAGTAGTATAAACCCGGTCCCCACCGGGGAGCTGTTTTTT. As protein: CASSINPVPTGELFF.

This clone was seen just once. This rearrangement joins TRBV18 to TRBJ2-2; 9 bases map to TRBD1. CDR1 and CDR2 (germline): KGHSH, LQKENI. This CDR3 is 15 amino acids long. V shed 3 bases and J 7 bases; nucleotides not matched to a gene: 6. The CDR3 DNA sequence: TGTGCCAGCTCACCGATCGGGACAGGGTACGGGGAGCTGTTTTTT. Translated, it gives CASSPIGTGYGELFF.

This clone has only a few counts. The V call is TRBV27, the J call TRBJ2-2; 12 bases are a match to TRBD1. The CDR3 spans 16 residues. Trimming removed 7 bases from V and 3 bases from J; junction bases left unmatched: 6. In germline, CDR1 is MNHEY, CDR2 SMNVEV (reference sequence). CDR3 DNA: TGTGCCAGCAAGGGGACAGGGGGCTTTTACACCGGGGAGCTGTTTTTT. This gives the protein CASKGTGGFYTGELFF.

The chain links TRBV4-1 to TRBJ1-2, with 7 nucleotides matching TRBD1. In germline, CDR1 is MGHRA, CDR2 YSYEKL. The V gene end was trimmed by 0 bases and the J gene end by 2 bases; junction bases not matched to a gene: 12. There are 18 residues in the CDR3. The CDR3 loop reads CASSQDPRMTGPNYGYTF. The CDR3 region has the DNA TGCGCCAGCAGCCAAGATCCTAGGATGACAGGGCCCAACTATGGCTACACCTTC.

The genes are TRBV7-9 and TRBJ2-3; weak D call: TRBD2 (7 bases). There are 16 residues in the CDR3. V lost 5 bases to trimming and J lost 2 bases, with 17 bases between them. Looked up from germline, CDR1 is SEHNR and CDR2 is FQNEAQ (reference sequence). In DNA, the CDR3 is TGTGCCAGCAGCAAGGCGGGGGACAAAGACACAGATACGCAGTATTTT. This gives the protein CASSKAGDKDTDTQYF. Filled out from reference TRBV7-9 and TRBJ2-3, the complete variable domain reads DTGVSQNPRHKITKRGQNVTFRCDPISEHNRLYWYRQTLGQGPEFLTYFQNEAQLEKSRLLSDRFSAERPKGSFSTLEIQRTEQGDSAMYLCASSKAGDKDTDTQYFGPGTRLTVL.

V gene TRBV10-2 combines with J gene TRBJ2-3, with D perhaps matching TRBD2 (6 bases). V lost 1 base to trimming and J lost 1 base, with 9 bases between them. Germline V CDR1 and CDR2: WSHSY, SAAADI. The CDR3 extends over 15 amino acids. DNA of the CDR3: TGCGCCAGCAGTGAGTTGACGGGGGGCACAGATACGCAGTATTTT. Protein: CASSELTGGTDTQYF.

V usage is TRBV4-1 and J usage is TRBJ2-1; perhaps TRBD1 as D (5 bases). From germline, CDR1 is MGHRA and CDR2 YSYEKL. V lost 0 bases and J 5 bases, leaving 11 bases between the germline ends. This CDR3 has 15 residues. The DNA for the CDR3 is TGCGCCAGCAGCCAAGACTCAGGGCTCAACAATGAGCAGTTCTTC. This encodes CASSQDSGLNNEQFF.

The V and J genes are TRBV14 and TRBJ2-5; 9 positions agree with TRBD1. CDR1 and CDR2 from the germline V gene are SGHDN and FVKESK. The junction had 1 base not matched to a gene; V was cut back by 4 bases and J by 4 bases. The CDR3 is 13 amino acids. This CDR3 reads CASSRGQGETQYF. The CDR3 region has the DNA TGTGCCAGCAGCCGGGGACAGGGAGAGACCCAGTACTTC.

The chain couples TRBV5-1 to TRBJ2-5, with D perhaps TRBD1 (6 bases). Deletions cut 3 bases from V and 5 bases from J, with 11 bases between. Per germline, CDR1 SGHRS and CDR2 YFSETQ. This CDR3 spans 13 amino acids. The CDR3 sequence is CASSSDRRETQYF. Here the CDR3 DNA reads TGCGCCAGCAGCTCCGACAGGAGGGAGACCCAGTACTTC.

This clone occurred a few times. This sequence joins TRBV30 and TRBJ1-1; TRBD1 is a possible D gene (5 bases). CDR1 is GTSNPN and CDR2 is SVGIG in the germline V gene (reference sequence). V lost 5 bases and J lost 0, with 10 bases in between. This CDR3 is built from 13 residues. In DNA, the CDR3 is TGTGCCTGGTCTACGACAGTGAACACTGAAGCTTTCTTT. Its protein product is CAWSTTVNTEAFF. Together with reference TRBV30 and TRBJ1-1, the CDR3 gives the full variable domain: SQTIHQWPATLVQPVGSPLSLECTVEGTSNPNLYWYRQAAGRGLQLLFYSVGIGQISSEVPQNLSASRPQDRQFILSSKKLLLSDSGFYLCAWSTTVNTEAFFGQGTRLTVV.

The J gene is TRBJ2-3, the V gene TRBV28, with unresolved D. The V end lost 6 bases, the J end lost 3 bases, and 10 bases lay between the germline ends. The CDR3 is 13 residues long. The V gene's germline CDR1 is MDHEN and CDR2 SYDVKM. The CDR3 nucleotides read TGTGCCAGCAGCGCGGTATTGACAGATACGCAGTATTTT. Translated, it gives CASSAVLTDTQYF.

The chain links TRBV12-3 or TRBV12-4 to TRBJ2-7; weak D call: TRBD2 (5 bases). The CDR3 covers 12 residues. Trimming took off 6 bases at V and 4 bases at J, with 10 bases between the two ends. The CDR3 reads CASSPSGYEQYF. Written as DNA, the CDR3 is TGTGCCAGCAGCCCCTCGGGGTACGAGCAGTACTTC.

This chain joins TRBV28 and TRBJ2-3, with D possibly matching TRBD1 (6 bases). The V end was cut by 6 bases, the J end by 2 bases, with 9 bases between. The CDR3 has 13 residues. The V gene's germline CDR1 is MDHEN and CDR2 SYDVKM. CDR3 nucleotides: TGTGCCAGCAGGTGGACAGCCACAGATACGCAGTATTTT. Translating it yields CASRWTATDTQYF.

This chain joins TRBV6-5 and TRBJ1-1, with no clear D. This CDR3 has 13 amino acids. The germline gives CDR1 MNHEY, CDR2 SVGAGI. Trimming left V 2 bases short and J 10 bases short, with 14 bases between. The CDR3 reads CASSYDRGPTAFF. The CDR3 region has the DNA TGTGCCAGCAGTTACGATAGAGGGCCTACAGCTTTCTTT.

CDR3 in amino acids: CAWGISGGATDTQYF. The CDR3, as DNA: TGTGCCTGGGGTATTAGCGGGGGGGCCACAGATACGCAGTATTTT. The chain joins TRBV30 to TRBJ2-3; 11 nucleotides line up with TRBD2. This CDR3 region has 15 residues. Trimming removed 5 bases from V and 2 bases from J; junction bases left unmatched: 6. The germline gives CDR1 GTSNPN, CDR2 SVGIG (reference sequence).

The CDR3 DNA reads as TGTGCCAGCAGCCTCCCCGCGGAGGAAAAACTGTTTTTT. Translating it yields CASSLPAEEKLFF. This chain connects TRBV5-5 to TRBJ1-4; no clear D gene. The germline V gene encodes CDR1 SGHKS and CDR2 YYEKEE (reference sequence). This CDR3 comprises 13 residues. Between the trimmed V and J ends, which lost 4 bases and 8 bases, there was a span of 12 bases.

This clone was counted between two and nine times. The V call is TRBV27, the J call TRBJ1-4; 9 bases are shared with TRBD1. This CDR3 contains 15 residues. Germline-derived CDR1 and CDR2 are MNHEY and SMNVEV (reference sequence). V trimming: 5 bases; J trimming: 15 bases; junction bases outside the gene matches: 16. CDR3 sequence: CASSPTGGARGLLFF. DNA for the CDR3: TGTGCCAGCAGTCCGACAGGGGGGGCCCGCGGGCTGTTGTTTTTT. Variable domain in full (rest from reference TRBV27 and TRBJ1-4): EAQVTQNPRYLITVTGKKLTVTCSQNMNHEYMSWYRQDPGLGLRQIYYSMNVEVTDKGDVPEGYKVSRKEKRNFPLILESPSPNQTSLYFCASSPTGGARGLLFFGSGTQLSVL.

The J gene is TRBJ1-6, the V gene TRBV7-2; maybe TRBD1 (5 bases). The V and J ends lost 1 base and 10 bases respectively, with 14 bases between them. This CDR3 has 15 amino acids. Germline CDR1 and CDR2: SGHTA and FQGNSA. The CDR3 loop reads CASSLGQGGSSPLHF. CDR3 nucleotides: TGTGCCAGCAGCTTAGGCCAGGGAGGATCCTCACCCCTCCACTTT.

This clone was seen just once. The chain uses TRBV7-9 and TRBJ2-5, with D maybe TRBD1 (6 bases). From germline, CDR1 is SEHNR and CDR2 FQNEAQ (reference sequence). Trimming removed 4 bases from V and 4 bases from J, with 19 bases in between. The CDR3 consists of 16 residues. CDR3 in DNA: TGTGCCAGCAGCTCCCCAGCGCAGGGGACAAGAGAGACCCAGTACTTC. Translation: CASSSPAQGTRETQYF.

The rearrangement links TRBV3-1 (or the pseudogene TRBV3-2) to TRBJ1-2, with D unresolved. CDR1 is LGHDT, CDR2 YNNKEL, per germline (reference sequence). The CDR3 runs 13 residues. Between the trimmed V and J ends, which lost 10 bases and 6 bases, there was a span of 18 bases. This chain's CDR3 is CATRRAPRDGYTF. The CDR3, as DNA: TGTGCCACCAGGCGGGCTCCCCGGGATGGCTACACCTTC.

This chain uses TRBV6-5 with TRBJ1-2; no clear D gene. V lost 2 bases and J lost 1, with 5 bases in between. Germline CDR1 is MNHEY and CDR2 is SVGAGI. The CDR3 loop spans 13 amino acids. The CDR3 spells CASSYLSNYGYTF. CDR3 coding DNA: TGTGCCAGCAGTTACCTCAGTAACTATGGCTACACCTTC.

The CDR3 sequence is CASGIQRGGGSDTQYF. CDR3 bases: TGTGCCAGCGGAATACAGCGGGGGGGCGGGTCAGATACGCAGTATTTT. V usage is TRBV7-9 and J usage is TRBJ2-3; 10 nucleotides agree with TRBD2. Germline V gives CDR1 SEHNR, CDR2 FQNEAQ (reference sequence). There are 16 residues in the CDR3. V lost 8 bases to trimming and J lost 4 bases; unmatched junction nucleotides: 12.

This clone was picked up a small number of times. The chain carries TRBV7-2 and TRBJ2-1; 8 bases are shared with TRBD1. The germline V gene has CDR1 SGHTA and CDR2 FQGNSA. The CDR3 contains 15 residues. V trimming: 3 bases; J trimming: 4 bases; junction bases outside the gene matches: 5. The CDR3 nucleotides read TGTGCCAGCAGCTTTGACAGGGGAACTTACAATGAGCAGTTCTTC. Its translation is CASSFDRGTYNEQFF.

The rearrangement links TRBV21-1 to TRBJ2-3; TRBD2 is the table's D call, not checked against the DNA. TRBV21-1 is a pseudogene segment. The CDR3 loop spans 17 amino acids. In nucleotides, the CDR3 is TGTGCCAGCAGCTCCTCCGGGCTAGCGGGGGGCACAGATACGCAGTATTTT. Residues: CASSSSGLAGGTDTQYF.

The V gene is TRBV30, the J gene TRBJ2-1; TRBD1 aligns across 7 bases. The germline gives CDR1 GTSNPN, CDR2 SVGIG (reference sequence). The CDR3 loop spans 12 amino acids. V dropped 5 bases and J dropped 9; count of bases not matched to a gene: 7. Here the CDR3 reads CAWVYHRGEQFF. The CDR3 DNA reads as TGTGCCTGGGTCTATCACAGGGGTGAGCAGTTCTTC.

This clone was counted a few times. DNA of the CDR3: TGTGCCAGCAGCTTAGATTATGGGGGGAACTACGAGCAGTACTTC. Amino acid sequence: CASSLDYGGNYEQYF. This chain links TRBV11-2 with TRBJ2-7, with D possibly TRBD2 on 6 matching bases. Between the trimmed V and J ends, which lost 0 bases and 3 bases, there was a span of 12 bases. This CDR3 region has 15 residues. The germline CDR1 and CDR2 sequences are SGHAT and FQNNGV.

The V call is TRBV7-2, the J call TRBJ1-5, with 7 nucleotides matching TRBD1. Trimming cost V 5 bases and J 3 bases; bases outside gene matches: 7. Looked up from germline, CDR1 is SGHTA and CDR2 is FQGNSA. This CDR3 comprises 15 residues. This CDR3 reads CASSPGGTINQPQHF. CDR3 DNA: TGTGCCAGCAGCCCAGGGGGTACGATCAATCAGCCCCAGCATTTT.

The chain employs TRBV11-2 and TRBJ1-6; TRBD1 is a possible D gene (6 bases). The length of the CDR3 is 18 residues. V shed 6 bases and J shed 0 bases, with 18 bases lying between them. Germline V gene data show CDR1 as SGHAT and CDR2 as FQNNGV. The CDR3, as DNA: TGTGCCAGCAGGATAAGCGACAGGCGCCACTCCTATAATTCACCCCTCCACTTT. This translates into CASRISDRRHSYNSPLHF.

The chain is built from TRBV27 and TRBJ1-1; 7 bases match TRBD1. In germline, CDR1 is MNHEY, CDR2 SMNVEV (reference sequence). The CDR3 consists of 17 residues. Germline trimming cut 8 bases from V and 4 bases from J; bases unmatched to any gene: 19. CDR3 coding DNA: TGTGCCAGCCGTCACAATTCGGGGGGGGACAGAAGCACTGAAGCTTTCTTT. Protein product: CASRHNSGGDRSTEAFF.

This clone was observed once. The CDR3 spells CASSYSPSSYNEQFF. Here the CDR3 DNA reads TGTGCCAGCAGTTACTCTCCTAGCTCCTACAATGAGCAGTTCTTC. The chain employs TRBV6-2 or TRBV6-3 and TRBJ2-1; D call uncertain. V lost 0 bases and J lost 0, with 6 bases in between. The germline CDR1 and CDR2 sequences are MNHEY and SVGEGT. CDR3 size: 15 residues.